This T cell receptor beta chain comes out of a study of T-cell reconstitution after alpha-beta-depleted transplantation in children. As to this clonotype: Its antigen is currently unknown.

TCRbeta library preparation incorporated unique molecular identifiers. TCRdb re-analysed the PCR reads in MiXCR, keeping a single row per CDR3 protein. This sample yields 300,000 or so distinct CDR3 sequences, of which approximately 23% are seen a single time; approximately 9.9% belongs to the top ten. CDR3 length: 15 residues. The germline gives CDR1 LGHDT, CDR2 YNNKEL (reference sequence). Trimming cost V 4 bases and J 5 bases, with 15 bases left between them. Study-level results: Where some patients showed high TCRbeta diversity at day 60, it came from recipient T cells and thymic progenitors that had survived.

This sequence originates from a male patient younger than 18 who had a stem cell transplant for acute lymphoblastic leukemia, so the T cells may come from the graft donor. The genes are TRBV3-1 and TRBJ2-4; D is undetermined. Here the sequenced sample was PBMCs, mostly from graft donor cells, taken 180 days after TCRalphabeta/CD19-depleted stem cell transplant. DNA for the CDR3: TGTGCCAGCAGCCTTCGACCTGGACGGGAAAACATTCAGTACTTC. Encoded protein: CASSLRPGRENIQYF.